The next 21 T cell receptor beta chains were all read from a single sample in a study of shared clonotypes between healthy human individuals. TCRdb keeps only in-frame clones here, not all; method: immunoSEQ multiplex PCR. The table lists approximately 740,000 clones, approximately 79% of them singletons. The material sequenced was memory CD4+ T cells sorted from blood. Subset noted: CD45RA-negative fraction. These receptors were collected from a woman under 40 in good health.

This clone was observed at least ten times. The chain recombines TRBV19 with TRBJ1-2; D is uncertain. The V end was cut by 7 bases, the J end by 4 bases, with 19 bases between. The CDR3 runs to 15 residues. Germline V gene lookup returns CDR1 LNHDA and CDR2 SQIVND (reference sequence). The CDR3 sequence: CASTLDTTGVYGYTF. Written as DNA, the CDR3 is TGTGCCAGTACCCTTGATACGACGGGCGTCTATGGCTACACCTTC.

The chain carries TRBV27 and TRBJ2-1; no clear D gene. The CDR3 is made up of 13 amino acids. Germline loops: CDR1 MNHEY, CDR2 SMNVEV (reference sequence). The V end was cut by 3 bases, the J end by 10 bases, with 13 bases between. This CDR3 reads CASSLGAGIEQFF. The CDR3 coding sequence is TGTGCCAGCAGTTTGGGTGCCGGCATCGAGCAGTTCTTC.

This clone was seen just once. The chain links TRBV28 to TRBJ2-1; tentatively, D is TRBD2 (5 bases). This CDR3 is 14 amino acids long. CDR1 and CDR2 from the germline V gene are MDHEN and SYDVKM. Trimming cost V 7 bases and J 1 base, with 11 bases left between them. The CDR3 sequence is CASTNSGSYNEQFF. Written as DNA, the CDR3 is TGTGCCAGCACAAACAGCGGATCCTACAATGAGCAGTTCTTC. Looking up the rest from reference TRBV28 and TRBJ2-1 gives the full variable domain: DVKVTQSSRYLVKRTGEKVFLECVQDMDHENMFWYRQDPGLGLRLIYFSYDVKMKEKGDIPEGYSVSREKKERFSLILESASTNQTSMYLCASTNSGSYNEQFFGPGTRLTVL.

The CDR3 sequence: CASSSPGTTWNEQFF. The CDR3 DNA follows: TGTGCCAGCAGTTCCCCCGGGACTACATGGAATGAGCAGTTCTTC. The V gene is TRBV27, the J gene TRBJ2-1, with 7 bases fitting TRBD2. Germline lookup yields CDR1 MNHEY and CDR2 SMNVEV (reference sequence). CDR3 size: 15 residues. Trimming at V came to 4 bases and at J to 7 bases, leaving 10 bases not matched to a gene.

This sequence joins TRBV29-1 and TRBJ1-5; 7 nucleotides agree with TRBD1. Germline loops: CDR1 SQVTM, CDR2 ANQGSEA. V was pared by 3 bases and J by 2 bases, with 4 bases of the junction left unmatched. This CDR3 has 14 residues. CDR3 loop: CSVDTGDGNQPQHF. In DNA form, the CDR3 reads TGCAGCGTTGACACAGGGGATGGCAATCAGCCCCAGCATTTT.

V usage is TRBV19 and J usage is TRBJ2-1; D tentatively reads TRBD1 or TRBD2 (6 bases each). Germline values: CDR1 LNHDA, CDR2 SQIVND (reference sequence). This CDR3 spans 14 amino acids. The ends were cut back, 5 bases at V and 6 bases at J, with 14 bases in the middle. The CDR3 coding sequence is TGTGCCAGTAGTGGAGGGGGAGGAGGCAATGAGCAGTTCTTC. The encoded protein is CASSGGGGGNEQFF.

This chain joins TRBV27 and TRBJ2-3, with 7 positions matching TRBD1. Germline assignment: CDR1 MNHEY and CDR2 SMNVEV (reference sequence). Trimming removed 6 bases from V and 1 base from J; junction bases left unmatched: 16. The CDR3 is made up of 18 amino acids. CDR3 protein: CASSKRQGAVFGTDTQYF. The CDR3 bases are TGTGCCAGCAGCAAAAGACAGGGTGCGGTATTTGGCACAGATACGCAGTATTTT.

This clone has a single count. The rearrangement links TRBV11-2 to TRBJ2-7; D gene ambiguous. V lost 3 bases and J 6 bases, leaving 18 bases between the germline ends. The CDR3 length is 15 residues. The V gene's germline CDR1 is SGHAT and CDR2 FQNNGV. The CDR3, as DNA: TGTGCCAGCAGCTTTAGCACACAGATTTCTGGCGAGCAGTACTTC. It yields the protein CASSFSTQISGEQYF.

The genes are TRBV28 and TRBJ1-2, with unresolved D. The germline V gene has CDR1 MDHEN and CDR2 SYDVKM. Deletions cut 1 base from V and 0 bases from J, with 3 bases between. CDR3 length equals 13 residues. Written as DNA, the CDR3 is TGTGCCAGCAGTTTATTATCTAACTATGGCTACACCTTC. Translation gives CASSLLSNYGYTF.

V usage is TRBV28 and J usage is TRBJ2-7; D possibly matches TRBD1 or TRBD2 (5 bases each). CDR1 is MDHEN, CDR2 SYDVKM, per germline. This CDR3 has 14 amino acids. The ends were cut back, 4 bases at V and 6 bases at J, with 16 bases in the middle. The CDR3 bases are TGTGCCAGCAGTTCTCCCGGGGCGCGCAGCGAGCAGTACTTC. Its translation is CASSSPGARSEQYF.

This clone is a singleton in its sample. The chain recombines TRBV20-1 with TRBJ1-1; D is unclear. Germline lookup yields CDR1 DFQATT and CDR2 SNEGSKA (reference sequence). This CDR3 contains 11 residues. Deletions cut 7 bases from V and 1 base from J, with 7 bases between. The CDR3: CSEQANTEAFF. The CDR3 bases are TGCAGTGAGCAGGCGAACACTGAAGCTTTCTTT.

V gene TRBV27 combines with J gene TRBJ2-3, with TRBD2 identical over 8 bases. The length of the CDR3 is 14 residues. The germline gives CDR1 MNHEY, CDR2 SMNVEV (reference sequence). After removal of 3 bases from V and 3 bases from J, the junction contained 2 bases not matched to a gene. CDR3 bases: TGTGCCAGCAGTTTCCTAGCGGGTACAGATACGCAGTATTTT. This translates into CASSFLAGTDTQYF.

This chain uses TRBV6-5 with TRBJ1-4, with D unclear. This CDR3 has 14 amino acids. Germline V gene sequence: CDR1 MNHEY, CDR2 SVGAGI. V lost 6 bases, J lost 4 bases, and 12 bases lay in between. The CDR3 loop reads CASRSTAFNEKLFF. The CDR3 region has the DNA TGTGCCAGCAGAAGCACAGCCTTTAATGAAAAACTGTTTTTT.

The chain links TRBV19 to TRBJ2-1; 12 bases line up with TRBD2. CDR3 length equals 16 residues. V lost 4 bases, J lost 9 bases, and 10 bases stayed unmatched. Germline V gene lookup returns CDR1 LNHDA and CDR2 SQIVND (reference sequence). The CDR3 region has the DNA TGTGCCAGTAGTACGTGGGTGACTAGCGGGAGATTTGAGCAGTTCTTC. It translates to CASSTWVTSGRFEQFF.

The rearrangement uses TRBV10-1 and TRBJ1-1; no firm D call. The V and J ends lost 0 bases and 4 bases respectively, with 9 bases between them. Germline assignment: CDR1 WNHNN and CDR2 SYGVQD (reference sequence). There are 14 residues in the CDR3. The CDR3, as DNA: TGCGCCAGCAGTGAGTCACCAGGCGTCACTGAAGCTTTCTTT. Amino acids: CASSESPGVTEAFF.

The chain is built from TRBV5-1 and TRBJ2-7, with 12 nucleotides matching TRBD2. The germline CDR1 and CDR2 sequences are SGHRS and YFSETQ. The CDR3 consists of 17 residues. Trimming cost V 3 bases and J 3 bases; bases outside gene matches: 10. The CDR3 nucleotides are TGCGCCAGCAGCTCGACTCTAGCGGGAGGGACAGTCTACGAGCAGTACTTC. Translation: CASSSTLAGGTVYEQYF.

CDR3 DNA sequence: TGTGCCAGCAGGAACGTAGCGGGACAAACCGGGGAGCTGTTTTTT. Residues: CASRNVAGQTGELFF. The rearrangement links TRBV11-2 to TRBJ2-2; 8 bases match TRBD2. The CDR3 loop spans 15 amino acids. Germline trimming cut 6 bases from V and 5 bases from J; bases unmatched to any gene: 8. Germline V gene lookup returns CDR1 SGHAT and CDR2 FQNNGV.

V usage is TRBV6-1 and J usage is TRBJ2-4, with 13 bases aligning to TRBD2. CDR1 MNHNS and CDR2 SASEGT come from the germline V gene. The CDR3 loop spans 16 amino acids. With 2 bases clipped from V and 4 bases from J, the junction kept 2 bases outside the gene matches. The CDR3 sequence is CASSELGLAGKNIQYF. In nucleotides, the CDR3 is TGTGCCAGCAGTGAATTGGGACTAGCGGGAAAAAACATTCAGTACTTC.

V usage is TRBV29-1 and J usage is TRBJ1-2; maybe TRBD1 (5 bases). In germline, CDR1 is SQVTM, CDR2 ANQGSEA. The V end was cut by 2 bases, the J end by 4 bases, with 11 bases between. The CDR3 sequence is 13 residues long. CDR3 amino acids: CSVERGRGYGYTF. The CDR3 DNA is TGCAGCGTTGAAAGGGGCCGGGGCTATGGCTACACCTTC.

The V gene is TRBV2, the J gene TRBJ1-1, with 8 bases matching TRBD1. The length of the CDR3 is 15 residues. The trim removed 3 bases at V and 4 bases at J, leaving 7 bases unmatched. Germline CDR1 is SNHLY and CDR2 is FYNNEI. CDR3 DNA sequence: TGTGCCAGCAGTGACCCGGGACAGGCGTCCACTGAAGCTTTCTTT. Protein sequence: CASSDPGQASTEAFF.

The J gene is TRBJ2-7, the V gene TRBV11-2, with TRBD2 matching over 7 bases. V was clipped by 10 bases and J by 4 bases; unmatched bases: 13. CDR1 is SGHAT and CDR2 is FQNNGV in the germline V gene. The CDR3 sequence is 14 residues long. CDR3 region: CATRSGAGGYEQYF. CDR3 DNA: TGTGCCACCCGAAGCGGGGCAGGTGGTTACGAGCAGTACTTC.